This record concerns one TCR beta chain sequence. The antigen this receptor binds is unknown. The library was generated by the immunoSEQ multiplex PCR assay. A mixture of 60 forward primers for TCR Vbeta segments and 13 reverse primers for TCR Jbeta segments was used in the multiplex PCR. The CDR3 region of rearranged TCR beta genes was amplified from genomic DNA with a multiplex PCR assay. The amplified TCR beta libraries were sequenced on the Illumina HiSeq System as 87-base-pair reads. Processing in the source paper ran as follows. Across the 666 repertoires, a later analysis counted roughly 84 million unique TCR beta chains, roughly 11 million of which were shared by at least two donors. A nearest-neighbor algorithm error-corrected the raw reads and collapsed the reads into unique sequences, merging closely related sequences to remove PCR and sequencing errors. V, D and J gene segments were assigned by aligning CDR3 sequences to IMGT reference sequences. For a sequence to be retained, a match of at least six nucleotides to both a V gene segment and a J gene segment was required. Rearrangements were classified as productive when the CDR3 lacked stop codons and remained in frame with V and J, and all other rearrangements were classified as non-productive. Following IMGT convention, CDR3 was defined as the stretch from the second conserved V-encoded cysteine up to the conserved J-encoded phenylalanine. The earlier analysis of fewer than 750 of the donors excluded sequences that lacked an unambiguous match to a single V gene segment. An earlier analysis of 550 to 650 of the donors classified V segments as functional when productive rearrangements were above 56.7% and as segregating when the standard deviation between donors was above 5%. A statistical classification framework was built for diagnosing cytomegalovirus status from the catalog of TCR beta chain sequences. A later analysis assigned V and J genes by comparing TCR nucleotide sequences with IMGT/GENE-DB human TR gene sequences. Using the TCRdist pipeline, a later analysis assigned CDR3 sequences along with most-parsimonious VDJ recombination scenarios. In a later analysis, every TCR beta chain was defined by the combination of its CDR3 amino acid sequence and its V-gene family, and reads without a unique V-gene family were dropped. As a way to deal with suspected cross-contamination and a sequencing artifact, a later analysis dropped over 550 nucleotide sequences that were highly shared and had low generation probability. A later analysis calculated a clonal expansion index for each public chain from normalized within-repertoire ranks of inferred template counts. Generation probabilities in a later analysis came from a VDJ recombination model fitted to out-of-frame rearrangements, and those results were checked against IGoR. A later analysis scored TCR-TCR, TCR-HLA and TCR-CMV co-occurrence with hypergeometric tests, applying a repertoire-size bias correction to TCR pairs. To estimate false discovery rates, a later analysis permuted the HLA or CMV assignments 20 times. In a later analysis, co-occurring TCRs were grouped using DBSCAN, and TCRdist sequence similarity was added for clustering within HLA-allele-positive subsets. Repertoires with fewer than 30,000 or more than 120,000 public chains were left out of co-occurrence clustering, as were about 5 repertoires with anomalous nucleotide sharing. TCRdb obtained this table from immuneACCESS and retained in-frame rearrangements with V and J assigned. These tables miss some clones; where compared with another copy, unresolved V genes account for less than half of the shortfall, and the remainder is unexplained. That table supplies the V and J calls and clone size; D and trimming were determined from the DNA. The sample table holds around 31,000 clones. The ten largest make up approximately 4.8% of the sample.

These data originate in a study of cytomegalovirus exposure and HLA in healthy donors (dated by TCRdb to 2017 to 2019). The study in broad terms: An earlier analysis of several hundred of the donors reported more than 250 Gb of sequence data and 100 million to 140 million unique TCR beta sequences from roughly 180 million T cells. Besides the first cohort of more than 650 subjects, a separate validation cohort made up of roughly 130 different subjects was used. The later analysis used no new phenotypic data to find candidate immune exposures, relying instead on TCR beta sequences and their occurrence across donors. The study aimed to test whether signatures of past pathogen exposure could be identified by cataloging public T cell receptors. Typing coverage differed by locus: A, B, C, DRB1 and DQB1 were typed in roughly 629-630 donors, DQA1 in approximately 520, DPA1 in roughly 590, and DPB1 in around 490. Among 398 genotyped donors of the cohort, an average of approximately 230,000 unique TCR beta nucleotide sequences were sequenced per donor, roughly a sixth of them non-productive. Because of strong linkage in the cohort, four to six DR-DQ haplotypes were treated as single units for association and clustering. Around 320 gigabases of sequencing data and tens of millions of unique TCR sequences were included in an early release covering roughly 600 HLA-typed donors. Every discovery cohort repertoire had been produced on one sequencing platform. High-throughput TCR immunosequencing, statistical association of individual TCRs with disease status, and machine learning were combined to predict cytomegalovirus infection status. An earlier analysis of 587 of the donors used high-throughput TCR beta sequencing to judge whether each TCR beta V gene segment behaved as functional or pseudogenic. Genome-wide SNP genotypes for about 55% of the roughly 670 donors were used in a later genetic analysis, which treated that subset as a discovery cohort. The T cell repertoires of roughly 660 subjects were profiled by immunosequencing and related to cytomegalovirus serostatus. A later analysis re-analyzed previously published TCR beta repertoires from 660 or so donors and added high-resolution HLA genotyping to study TCR occurrence patterns. HLA typing covered class I and class II loci at four-digit resolution. Among the roughly 400 genotyped donors, around 81% belonged to the genetic ancestry cluster associated with self-reported Caucasian donors. Donor age, sex, ethnicity and CMV serostatus were compiled together with the repertoire data. Broader findings and caveats from the paper: In a later analysis, 15,000 to 20,000 TCR beta sequences were associated with specific HLA alleles at a false discovery rate of 0.05. Strong co-occurrence of HLA alleles, especially DR and DQ, made assigning TCR associations to individual alleles difficult. Around 16 rarely observed V segments, including chromosome 9 orphons, were excluded from the earlier analysis of approximately 500 of the donors because counts were too low. A further reported finding was that TCR beta sequences accurately predicted the HLA-A and HLA-B alleles for most subjects in the first cohort. Because the 87-base-pair reads could not distinguish some IMGT-functional V segments, including TRBV6-2 and TRBV6-3, those segments were excluded. The sequencing pipeline was judged likely to have produced a cluster of highly shared sequence variants as a technical artifact. The classifier was reported to diagnose cytomegalovirus status with high specificity and sensitivity in both the original and validation cohorts. A later analysis found that most CMV-associated TCR beta chains appeared HLA-restricted, with HLA associations seemingly driven largely by CMV exposure. HLA typing was unavailable for some donors at each locus, so association tests used only the typed subset. A later genetic analysis reported fewer N-insertions in productive TCRs among donors in an Asian-associated ancestry cluster than the roughly 720-donor mean. Three of the identified cytomegalovirus-associated TCR beta chains were confirmed in vitro to be specific for cytomegalovirus antigens. Most TCR sequences were seen in very few donors, while some public TCRs were found in many individuals. In a later analysis, HLA-associated TCR beta chains were found to be more clonally expanded and to have lower generation probabilities than equally common non-associated chains. The study listed approximately 150 TCR beta chains as associated with cytomegalovirus. An earlier analysis of 450 to 750 of the donors showed that most TCR beta V segments appeared in productive rearrangements either about 87% or about 30% of the time, which broadly matched IMGT annotations. According to the authors, the approach could potentially be generalized to other disease states and immunological phenotypes. Correlated functional status among segregating V segments might be attributable to linkage disequilibrium, but an unknown experimental factor could not be ruled out. Several of the top co-occurrence clusters appeared to be linked to parvovirus B19, influenza, CMV and Epstein-Barr virus, according to a later analysis. The cohort was sequenced for TCR beta chains only, and without alpha or paired-chain data the features that could be detected were limited. For the cohort, immune exposure information was limited to CMV serostatus. In a later analysis, the rate of TCR association differed among HLA loci, with DRB1 alleles having the most associated TCRs and HLA-C alleles having the fewest. Sequencing depth was assumed to be roughly uniform across donors in the presence/absence analyses, though that assumption may not hold. In a later genetic analysis, a missense DCLRE1C variant was associated with V-gene and J-gene trimming of TCR beta chains, and the association was replicated in an independent cohort.

The cohort comprised some 730 healthy bone marrow donors. At the time of sampling, all cohort members were nominally healthy, though unrecorded immune exposures were likely present. The donor was CMV seronegative and was included in the group of under 450 seronegative cohort members. Each donor provided a peripheral blood sample, and peripheral blood mononuclear cells were used for TCR beta sequencing. Genomic DNA was extracted from the blood cell samples with the Qiagen DNeasy Blood Extraction Kit. V loses 7 bases of germline sequence and J loses 3 bases, and the interval between the two ends is 14 bases. The germline V gene specifies SGDLS as CDR1 and YYNGEE as CDR2. From cysteine to phenylalanine, the CDR3 is 14 amino acids long. Kept here is only the CDR3 DNA, which spans 42 bases and is read in frame from base 1.

The receptor's source is a female donor in good health and CMV-seronegative. Sequences were obtained from PBMCs. The V and J genes are TRBV9 and TRBJ2-4; the D gene is unclear. The CDR3 region has the sequence CASSLVVVKNIQYF. The nucleotide sequence reads TGTGCCAGCTCCCTCGTGGTAGTCAAAAACATTCAGTACTTC.